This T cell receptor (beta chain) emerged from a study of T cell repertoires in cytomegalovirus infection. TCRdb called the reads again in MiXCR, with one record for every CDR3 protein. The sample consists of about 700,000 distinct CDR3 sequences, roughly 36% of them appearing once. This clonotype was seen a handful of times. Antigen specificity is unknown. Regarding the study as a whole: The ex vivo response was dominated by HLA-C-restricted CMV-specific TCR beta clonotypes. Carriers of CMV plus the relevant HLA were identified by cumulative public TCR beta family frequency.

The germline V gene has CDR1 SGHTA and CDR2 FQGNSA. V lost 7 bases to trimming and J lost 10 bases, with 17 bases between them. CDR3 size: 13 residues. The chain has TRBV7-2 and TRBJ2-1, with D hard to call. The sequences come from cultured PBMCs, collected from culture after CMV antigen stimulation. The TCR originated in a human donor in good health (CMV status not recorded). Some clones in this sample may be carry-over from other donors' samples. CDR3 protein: CASTRLGSREQFF. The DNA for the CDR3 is TGTGCCAGCACCCGACTGGGCTCTAGAGAGCAGTTCTTC.